The T cell receptor (beta chain) under discussion was sequenced for a study of patients and donors after allogeneic stem cell transplantation. TCRdb analysed the RT-PCR reads with MiXCR anew, one entry per CDR3 protein. This table holds about a million distinct CDR3 sequences, more than 15% found once. With V trimmed by 5 bases and J by 3 bases, 5 bases remained unmatched. CDR1 is DFQATT and CDR2 is SNEGSKA in the germline V gene (reference sequence). The CDR3 is 14 amino acids. The sequence came from a human donor who was either an allogeneic HSCT recipient or a stem cell or donor lymphocyte infusion donor (not recorded which). It is not recorded whose cells these are; they may come from a transplant donor. Source material: blood, either unsorted or a sorted T cell fraction (not recorded which). This chain links TRBV20-1 with TRBJ2-3, with 10 positions matching TRBD1. The CDR3 loop is CSARQGATTDTQYF. The CDR3 nucleotides are TGCAGTGCTCGACAGGGGGCCACAACAGATACGCAGTATTTT.